Given below is one T cell receptor (beta chain) in context. The entry originates in a study of blood T cell repertoires in COVID-19. Study information: Specimens from acute and convalescent COVID-19 originated in the United States, Italy and Spain.

Original data processing: By means of reference gene primer amplification, nucleated cell counts were estimated. Repertoires were generated with immunoSEQ multiplex PCR, while TCRdb's copy carries only in-frame clones and drops some. V, J and clone size derive from that table, while D and trimming were established from the DNA sequence. Of 60,000 to 65,000 clones detected, about four fifths appear once; the ten largest clones hold about 16%. Germline CDR1 reads LNHDA; CDR2 reads SQIVND (reference sequence). The CDR3 length is 14 residues. With 5 bases removed from V and 5 bases from J, the gap between germline ends came to 15 bases. Enrolment of Seattle patients took place during active infection, and they were followed longitudinally.

The V call is TRBV19, the J call TRBJ1-2; D call uncertain. The clonotype was recovered from a man aged 60 to 75 with COVID-19, enrolled during active disease. The sample consisted of peripheral blood. CDR3 amino acids: CASSLSPGSYGYTF. For the CDR3, the DNA is TGTGCCAGTAGTTTGAGCCCAGGAAGTTATGGCTACACCTTC.